This T cell receptor beta chain was recorded in a study of blood T cell repertoires in COVID-19. Clones were read by immunoSEQ multiplex PCR, and TCRdb kept only the in-frame ones, dropping some. The sample yields about 51,000 clones, roughly 84% seen once. Germline values: CDR1 SGHAT, CDR2 FQNNGV. V was cut by 7 bases and J by 3 bases, with 14 bases left in between. CDR3 length: 14 amino acids. The source material was peripheral blood. The sequence came from a man aged 45 to 65 with active COVID-19. The chain carries TRBV11-2 and TRBJ2-3; D is perhaps TRBD2 (5 bases). CDR3 loop: CASTVRTSTDTQYF. Here the CDR3 DNA reads TGTGCCAGCACCGTACGAACTAGTACAGATACGCAGTATTTT. Looking up the rest from reference TRBV11-2 and TRBJ2-3 gives the full variable domain: EAGVAQSPRYKIIEKRQSVAFWCNPISGHATLYWYQQILGQGPKLLIQFQNNGVVDDSQLPKDRFSAERLKGVDSTLKIQPAKLEDSAVYLCASTVRTSTDTQYFGPGTRLTVL.